This T cell receptor (beta chain) was profiled in a study of shared clonotypes between healthy human individuals. Background on the study: CD4 naive and memory got three plates each, CD8 naive two, CD8 memory one. Study results and caveats: In several donors, around 5.5% of naive CD4 clonotypes appeared in common.

Germline CDR1 and CDR2: MNHNS and SASEGT. The CDR3 has 12 amino acids. About this clone itself: The target antigen is unknown. The junction does not match germline at one end; this may be a read error.

The assay ran at deep level. Libraries were prepared by immunoSEQ multiplex PCR; TCRdb keeps only in-frame clonotypes and omits some of them. The repertoire holds roughly 2.5 million clones, with approximately 94% as singletons. Caucasian adults residing in Nashville, Tennessee made up all the donors. The clonotype was recovered from a man younger than 30 in good health. Sequenced input: naive CD4+ T cells sorted from blood. Subset indicated: CD45RA+ positively selected. The chain carries TRBV6-1 and TRBJ2-5; D gene uncertain. The CDR3 loop is CASSAHIEAQYF. CDR3 DNA sequence: TGTGCCAGCAGTGCTCATATAGAGGCCCAGTACTTC.